What follows are 24 T cell receptor beta chains derived from one specimen sequenced in a study of CD8+CD57+ T cells in acquired aplastic anemia. Profiling that covered TCR beta VDJ and CDR3 relied on genomic DNA as its template. From the reads, TCRdb called clonotypes with MiXCR, one entry per CDR3 protein. Of just over 400,000 distinct CDR3 sequences in the sample, around 68% are singletons; the top ten hold approximately 4%. The sequenced sample consisted of sorted CD4+, CD8+, or CD8+CD57+ T cells (not recorded which) from PBMCs. These receptors originate from a human donor in good health, serving as a control.

The chain carries TRBV12-3 or TRBV12-4 and TRBJ1-1; no clear D. V lost 5 bases and J 5 bases, leaving 9 bases between the germline ends. There are 12 residues in the CDR3. The CDR3 spells CASSVWGTEAFF. CDR3 bases: TGTGCCAGCAGTGTCTGGGGAACTGAAGCTTTCTTT.

Details on this clonotype: This may arise from a read error, as a much more abundant clone is one base away. The chain employs TRBV28 and TRBJ1-5; no definite D call. The V end was cut by 5 bases, the J end by 11 bases, with 19 bases between. The V gene's germline CDR1 is MDHEN and CDR2 SYDVKM. The CDR3 sequence is 14 residues long. CDR3 sequence reads: CASSPILTEKAQHF. DNA of the CDR3: TGTGCCAGCAGTCCCATACTCACAGAAAAGGCCCAGCATTTT.

The chain is built from TRBV5-4 and TRBJ2-5; D is uncertain. Looked up from germline, CDR1 is SGHNT and CDR2 is YYREEE (reference sequence). The CDR3 has 14 amino acids. V was trimmed by 4 bases and J by 2 bases, leaving 12 bases between them. CDR3 in amino acids: CASSGRSEQETQYF. The CDR3 region has the DNA TGTGCCAGCAGCGGACGGAGTGAACAAGAGACCCAGTACTTC.

Comment on this clonotype: Given a much more abundant clone one base away, this may be a read error. The chain recombines TRBV6-5 with TRBJ1-3; 8 bases fit TRBD1. The germline V gene has CDR1 MNHEY and CDR2 SVGAGI. This CDR3 has 15 residues. CDR3 in amino acids: CASSRGQDLGNTIHF. DNA of the CDR3: TGTGCCAGCAGCCGGGGACAGGACCTTGGAAACACCATACATTTT.

With respect to this clonotype: The conserved final phenylalanine or tryptophan is absent from the CDR3, which likely points to a read error. It is unclear where the CDR3 begins or ends on the DNA, so no DNA is shown, and the CDR3 is as TCRdb lists it. This chain uses TRBV29-1 with TRBJ1-2; the table's TRBD1 call for D was not verified on the DNA. Germline V lookup: CDR1 SQVTM, CDR2 ANQGSEA. The CDR3 region is 12 residues in length, termini included. The CDR3 here is CSVEEAPWAYNT.

DNA of the CDR3: TGCGCCAGCAGCCCCGGGACGTCGCGCCCGATTCAAGAGACCCAGTACTTC. Its translation: CASSPGTSRPIQETQYF. The J gene is TRBJ2-5, the V gene TRBV5-1, with D perhaps given as TRBD1 or TRBD2 (5 bases each). CDR3 length equals 17 residues. The germline V gene has CDR1 SGHRS and CDR2 YFSETQ. V dropped 4 bases and J dropped 2 bases, with 21 bases sitting between them.

The rearrangement links TRBV12-5 to TRBJ2-1; D is perhaps TRBD2 (5 bases). Trimming stripped 11 bases from V and 5 bases from J, with 13 bases between. CDR1 LGHNT and CDR2 FRNRAP come from the germline V gene. The CDR3 has 12 amino acids. In DNA, the CDR3 is TGTGCTGGACGGGGATGGCACAATGAGCAGTTCTTC. It encodes CAGRGWHNEQFF.

A word on this clonotype: A much bigger clone sits one base away, suggesting this may be a read error. V usage is TRBV12-3 or TRBV12-4 and J usage is TRBJ1-1; D perhaps matches TRBD1 (6 bases). V was shortened by 5 bases and J by 8 bases, with 15 bases between the two germline ends. The CDR3 is 13 residues long. The CDR3 DNA reads TGTGCCAGCAGTCCTCAGGGGTCAGCGGAAGCTTTCTTT. Amino acids: CASSPQGSAEAFF.

V is TRBV11-1 and J is TRBJ2-7; TRBD2 agrees at 7 bases. The V gene end was trimmed by 5 bases and the J gene end by 5 bases; junction bases not matched to a gene: 9. The length of the CDR3 is 14 residues. Germline V gene data show CDR1 as SGHAT and CDR2 as FQDESV (reference sequence). The CDR3 protein is CASSPSEGGNEQYF. The CDR3 DNA reads as TGTGCCAGCAGCCCCTCGGAGGGAGGGAACGAGCAGTACTTC.

About this clonotype: The DNA is omitted, as the CDR3 cannot be located on it reliably, and the CDR3 follows TCRdb's listing. The chain joins TRBV9 to TRBJ2-7; no check of the table's D call, TRBD2, against the DNA was made. CDR1 is SGDLS and CDR2 is YYNGEE in the germline V gene. Including both end residues, the CDR3 is 14 amino acids long. The CDR3 loop is CASKSENSPLHFDF.

This clonotype was recorded at least ten times. The CDR3 here is CASSLLSGGTGSYNEQFF. Written as DNA, the CDR3 is TGTGCCAGCAGCTTATTATCGGGGGGGACCGGATCCTACAATGAGCAGTTCTTC. The chain recombines TRBV7-9 with TRBJ2-1; 8 bases match TRBD2. Trimming took 2 bases from V and 1 from J; bases not matched to a gene: 10. The CDR3 length is 18 residues. Looked up from germline, CDR1 is SEHNR and CDR2 is FQNEAQ (reference sequence). The variable domain in full, completed from reference TRBV7-9 and TRBJ2-1, reads DTGVSQNPRHKITKRGQNVTFRCDPISEHNRLYWYRQTLGQGPEFLTYFQNEAQLEKSRLLSDRFSAERPKGSFSTLEIQRTEQGDSAMYLCASSLLSGGTGSYNEQFFGPGTRLTVL.

The CDR3 protein is CASRYTGPPGGSPLHF. CDR3 sequence (DNA): TGTGCCAGCAGGTATACCGGGCCACCGGGTGGATCACCCCTCCACTTT. The rearrangement joins TRBV11-2 to TRBJ1-6; D call uncertain. Germline V CDR1 and CDR2: SGHAT, FQNNGV. The V end was cut by 6 bases, the J end by 10 bases, with 22 bases between. This CDR3 contains 16 residues.

Concerning this clonotype itself: One base away lies a much larger clone, so this may be a sequencing read error. The chain combines TRBV6-2 or TRBV6-3 with TRBJ1-2, with D perhaps matching TRBD1 (6 bases). The V gene lost 5 bases and the J gene lost 2 bases, with 15 bases spanning the gap. Germline assignment: CDR1 MNHEY and CDR2 SVGEGT. The CDR3 runs 15 residues. This chain's CDR3 is CASSTGRGQNYGYTF. The CDR3, as DNA: TGTGCCAGCAGTACCGGCAGGGGACAAAACTATGGCTACACCTTC.

The genes are TRBV18 and TRBJ2-3, with 8 nucleotides matching TRBD2. The CDR3 covers 16 residues. The ends lost 2 bases at V and 0 bases at J; junction bases unmatched: 4. CDR1 and CDR2 (germline): KGHSH, LQKENI. The CDR3, as DNA: TGTGCCAGCTCACCATTAGCGGGGTTGAGCACAGATACGCAGTATTTT. Encoded protein: CASSPLAGLSTDTQYF.

The rearrangement uses TRBV9 and TRBJ1-2; D gene uncertain. V dropped 8 bases and J dropped 12 bases, with 29 bases sitting between them. The CDR3 totals 15 residues. Germline lookup yields CDR1 SGDLS and CDR2 YYNGEE. The CDR3, as DNA: TGTGCCAGTAGTGAAGGTCAGACGACTTCACACCTCCACACCTTC. Translated, it gives CASSEGQTTSHLHTF.

This clonotype showed up just a few times. The chain combines TRBV10-3 with TRBJ2-1; D uncertain. The CDR3 spans 12 residues. V lost 3 bases and J 7 bases, leaving 7 bases between the germline ends. CDR1 and CDR2 from the germline V gene are ENHRY and SYGVKD. Here the CDR3 DNA reads TGTGCCATCAGTGACGGATCGAATGAGCAGTTCTTC. Translation gives CAISDGSNEQFF.

The rearrangement joins TRBV7-8 to TRBJ2-7; 7 nucleotides match TRBD1. This CDR3 spans 15 amino acids. V gave up 2 bases and J gave up 2 bases; unmatched junction bases: 6. Germline V gene data show CDR1 as SGHVS and CDR2 as FQNEAQ. The CDR3, as DNA: TGTGCCAGCAGCTTAAGACCACAGGGGACCTACGAGCAGTACTTC. This gives the protein CASSLRPQGTYEQYF.

In this sample, this clonotype turned up a few times. The genes are TRBV29-1 and TRBJ2-7; D possibly corresponds to TRBD2 (6 bases). The length of the CDR3 is 13 residues. The V and J ends lost 0 bases and 6 bases respectively, with 12 bases between them. CDR1 is SQVTM, CDR2 ANQGSEA, per germline. The CDR3 reads CSVEDASDPEQYF. The CDR3 nucleotides are TGCAGCGTTGAAGATGCTAGCGATCCCGAGCAGTACTTC.

Only one count was recorded for this clonotype. The CDR3 loop is CASSLYAPSDNEQFF. The CDR3 DNA reads TGTGCCAGCAGTTTATACGCTCCCTCGGACAATGAGCAGTTCTTC. This chain joins TRBV11-2 and TRBJ2-1; D uncertain. Germline CDR1 and CDR2: SGHAT and FQNNGV. V was trimmed by 6 bases and J by 5 bases, leaving 17 bases between them. The CDR3 consists of 15 residues. Combining the CDR3 with reference TRBV11-2 and TRBJ2-1 gives the whole variable domain EAGVAQSPRYKIIEKRQSVAFWCNPISGHATLYWYQQILGQGPKLLIQFQNNGVVDDSQLPKDRFSAERLKGVDSTLKIQPAKLEDSAVYLCASSLYAPSDNEQFFGPGTRLTVL.

This sequence joins TRBV9 and TRBJ2-7, with TRBD1 matching 8 bases. The V segment lost 4 bases and the J segment 6 bases; nucleotides outside the gene matches: 6. CDR1 and CDR2 (germline): SGDLS, YYNGEE. The CDR3 is 13 residues long. The CDR3 here is CASSSGGDREQYF. In nucleotides, the CDR3 is TGTGCCAGCAGCTCAGGGGGCGACCGCGAGCAGTACTTC.

This clonotype was seen more than once but under ten times. As DNA, the CDR3 is TGTGCCATCAGTGAACAGGGGAGAACGTATGGCTACACCTTC. As protein: CAISEQGRTYGYTF. The chain recombines TRBV10-3 with TRBJ1-2; 7 nucleotides align to TRBD1. This CDR3 comprises 14 residues. CDR1 and CDR2 (germline): ENHRY, SYGVKD. The J segment lost 5 bases and the V segment lost 3 bases, leaving 6 bases of the junction unmatched.

This clonotype has at least ten counts. The chain couples TRBV3-1 to TRBJ1-1; unclear D gene. V lost 4 bases and J 0 bases, leaving 3 bases between the germline ends. Germline V gene sequence: CDR1 LGHDT, CDR2 YNNKEL (reference sequence). The CDR3 runs 12 residues. CDR3 sequence: CASSPLNTEAFF. CDR3 coding DNA: TGTGCCAGCAGCCCTCTGAACACTGAAGCTTTCTTT.

This clonotype was counted many times. This chain links TRBV29-1 with TRBJ2-7; D is possibly TRBD1 (6 bases). CDR3 length equals 12 residues. V shed 3 bases and J shed 7 bases, with 13 bases lying between them. The germline CDR1 and CDR2 sequences are SQVTM and ANQGSEA. The CDR3 nucleotides read TGCAGCGTTGACGGCAGGGGTGGGGAGCAGTACTTC. This codes for CSVDGRGGEQYF.

This clonotype was observed at least ten times. The rearrangement uses TRBV7-2 and TRBJ2-1; D gene unclear. Per the germline V gene, CDR1 is SGHTA and CDR2 is FQGNSA. The CDR3 runs to 11 residues. V was cut by 3 bases and J by 6 bases, with 3 bases left in between. CDR3 loop: CASSFLNEQFF. The CDR3 coding sequence is TGTGCCAGCAGCTTTCTCAATGAGCAGTTCTTC.